The clone carrying this T cell receptor (beta chain) was observed a handful of times. The record originates from a study of regulatory T cells in long-lasting Graves disease. Specified time point: newly diagnosed GD, antithyroid drugs for less than 3 months. Isolated PBMC RNA provided the starting material for the TCR library. V lost 0 bases and J lost 4; bases outside the gene matches: 6. From germline, CDR1 is DFQATT and CDR2 SNEGSKA (reference sequence). This CDR3 is built from 15 residues. CDR3 regions were amplified by Arm-PCR using iRepertoire HTBI primers to build TCR beta libraries. TCRdb re-derived calls from the multiplex PCR reads in MiXCR, one entry per CDR3 protein. In the table there are hundreds of thousands of distinct CDR3 sequences, 15% of which are singletons. The data were also submitted as part of a second study, on T cells in Graves' hyperthyroidism and ophthalmopathy.

Material: peripheral blood mononuclear cells (PBMCs), obtained at new diagnosis, from a patient treated with antithyroid drugs. The chain employs TRBV20-1 and TRBJ2-7, with 10 bases lining up with TRBD2. The receptor comes from a middle-aged woman with Graves disease. In DNA form, the CDR3 reads TGCAGTGCTAGAGACAAGCGGGAGGGTGGGTACGAGCAGTACTTC. Its protein is CSARDKREGGYEQYF.